The 26 T cell receptor beta chains below come from one sample, sequenced in a study of patients and donors after allogeneic stem cell transplantation (dated by TCRdb to 2020 to 2022). The library was built by means of RT-PCR. Sequencer: NextSeq 550. TCRdb applied fastp at Q25 and MiXCR to the public reads, then kept only in-frame beta chains. Rows with a matching CDR3 protein are joined into one entry that keeps the most common DNA and genes. For this sample there are roughly 200,000 distinct CDR3 sequences; 35% to 45% appear just once. Jointly, the top ten make up 11% of the sample. What was sequenced was blood, either unsorted or a sorted T cell fraction (not recorded which). These receptors all stem from a human donor who was either an allogeneic HSCT recipient or a stem cell or donor lymphocyte infusion donor (not recorded which). It is not recorded whose cells these are; they may come from a transplant donor.

The chain links TRBV12-3 or TRBV12-4 to TRBJ1-1; TRBD1 might be the D (5 bases). The V and J ends lost 2 bases and 5 bases respectively, with 9 bases between them. The CDR3 has 13 amino acids. The CDR3 DNA is TGTGCCAGCAGTTTATCCAGGGAGACTGAAGCTTTCTTT. It codes for CASSLSRETEAFF.

The chain links TRBV24-1 to TRBJ2-6, with TRBD1 as a possible D gene (6 bases). CDR3 size: 16 residues. Germline V lookup: CDR1 KGHDR, CDR2 SFDVKD. V shed 3 bases and J shed 0 bases, with 8 bases lying between them. The CDR3 spells CATSDRGGSGANVLTF. The DNA of the CDR3 is TGTGCCACCAGTGATAGAGGGGGCTCTGGGGCCAACGTCCTGACTTTC.

This sequence joins TRBV20-1 and TRBJ2-3, with no clear D. Germline assignment: CDR1 DFQATT and CDR2 SNEGSKA (reference sequence). V was pared by 3 bases and J by 3 bases, with 1 base between. The CDR3 has 10 amino acids. The CDR3 DNA follows: TGCAGTGCTAGGACAGATACGCAGTATTTT. This sequence encodes CSARTDTQYF.

This rearrangement joins TRBV24-1 to TRBJ1-1, with TRBD1 identical over 8 bases. V was pared by 4 bases and J by 1 base, with 4 bases of the junction left unmatched. Germline V gene lookup returns CDR1 KGHDR and CDR2 SFDVKD. This CDR3 contains 15 residues. The CDR3 nucleotides are TGTGCCACCAGTGACGCACAGGGGGGGAACACTGAAGCTTTCTTT. It yields the protein CATSDAQGGNTEAFF.

The J gene is TRBJ1-2, the V gene TRBV10-3, with 9 bases aligning to TRBD1. The CDR3 consists of 13 residues. Germline V gives CDR1 ENHRY, CDR2 SYGVKD. V was pared by 4 bases and J by 6 bases, with 3 bases of the junction left unmatched. CDR3 bases: TGTGCCATCAGTGGGACAGGGGTGGATGGCTACACCTTC. Encoded protein: CAISGTGVDGYTF.

This sequence joins TRBV20-1 and TRBJ1-3, with D hard to call. CDR1 is DFQATT, CDR2 SNEGSKA, per germline (reference sequence). This CDR3 has 14 residues. Between the trimmed V and J ends, which lost 6 bases and 0 bases, there was a span of 12 bases. The CDR3 nucleotides are TGCAGTGCGAAATACAGTGCCTCTGGAAACACCATATATTTT. It encodes CSAKYSASGNTIYF.

The rearrangement joins TRBV9 to TRBJ2-3; D is perhaps TRBD2 (5 bases). The CDR3 totals 14 residues. Germline CDR1 SGDLS, CDR2 YYNGEE. Trimming left V 0 bases short and J 4 bases short, with 9 bases between. The CDR3 reads CASSVGGRADTQYF. The CDR3 region has the DNA TGTGCCAGCAGCGTAGGAGGGCGTGCAGATACGCAGTATTTT.

This clonotype was picked up a small number of times. The V call is TRBV15, the J call TRBJ1-5; D is uncertain. The CDR3 extends over 13 amino acids. The germline V and J ends were trimmed by 4 bases and 4 bases, with 8 bases remaining between them. Germline assignment: CDR1 LNHNV and CDR2 YYDKDF (reference sequence). The CDR3 region has the DNA TGTGCCACCAGCAAGCATAAGAATCAGCCCCAGCATTTT. Residues: CATSKHKNQPQHF.

The rearrangement joins TRBV5-1 to TRBJ2-7, with 13 bases lining up with TRBD2. The germline V gene has CDR1 SGHRS and CDR2 YFSETQ. Trimming at V came to 5 bases and at J to 2 bases, leaving 4 bases not matched to a gene. This CDR3 has 15 residues. CDR3 DNA sequence: TGCGCCAGCAGGCCGACTAGCGGGAGGACCTACGAGCAGTACTTC. This encodes CASRPTSGRTYEQYF.

This clonotype has only a few counts. J is TRBJ1-1 and V is TRBV10-3; D might be TRBD1 (5 bases). CDR1 and CDR2 from the germline V gene are ENHRY and SYGVKD. Trimming stripped 10 bases from V and 1 base from J, with 10 bases between. The CDR3 sequence is 12 residues long. Here the CDR3 reads CATLDRNTEAFF. The CDR3 bases are TGTGCCACCCTAGACAGGAACACTGAAGCTTTCTTT.

The CDR3 sequence: CASSLLGAVWFRYGYTF. CDR3 nucleotide sequence: TGTGCCAGCAGCTTACTGGGGGCTGTCTGGTTTCGTTATGGCTACACCTTC. V usage is TRBV7-9 and J usage is TRBJ1-2; D possibly corresponds to TRBD1 (6 bases). Germline V gene sequence: CDR1 SEHNR, CDR2 FQNEAQ (reference sequence). Trimming cost V 2 bases and J 5 bases, with 21 bases left between them. CDR3 length equals 17 residues.

The V call is TRBV20-1, the J call TRBJ1-5; tentatively, D is TRBD1 (6 bases). The CDR3 totals 13 residues. V was pared by 4 bases and J by 6 bases, with 13 bases between. Per the germline V gene, CDR1 is DFQATT and CDR2 is SNEGSKA (reference sequence). The CDR3 bases are TGCAGTGCTACACGACAGGCGGGTCAGCCCCAGCATTTT. Protein: CSATRQAGQPQHF.

In its sample, this clonotype was seen a few times. CDR3 region: CASSSPTGELFF. The CDR3 coding sequence is TGTGCCAGTAGTTCCCCCACCGGGGAGCTGTTTTTT. This chain uses TRBV19 with TRBJ2-2; no firm D call. CDR1 is LNHDA, CDR2 SQIVND, per germline (reference sequence). The CDR3 contains 12 residues. V lost 5 bases and J 4 bases, leaving 5 bases between the germline ends.

The V call is TRBV10-3, the J call TRBJ2-3; 7 bases are a match to TRBD2. The germline CDR1 and CDR2 sequences are ENHRY and SYGVKD. The CDR3 spans 15 residues. V dropped 6 bases and J dropped 5; count of bases not matched to a gene: 11. CDR3 DNA: TGTGCCATCAGCCCCCGGCGGGGGAGTGGAGATACGCAGTATTTT. Amino acid sequence: CAISPRRGSGDTQYF.

This clonotype has more than one count but fewer than ten. This chain joins TRBV13 and TRBJ1-5; no reliable D call. The CDR3 sequence is 10 residues long. V gave up 3 bases and J gave up 6 bases, with 0 bases separating them. Per germline, CDR1 PRHDT and CDR2 FYEKMQ (reference sequence). The DNA of the CDR3 is TGTGCCAGCAGCTTTCAGCCCCAGCATTTT. This codes for CASSFQPQHF. Full variable domain (rest looked up from reference TRBV13 and TRBJ1-5): AAGVIQSPRHLIKEKRETATLKCYPIPRHDTVYWYQQGPGQDPQFLISFYEKMQSDKGSIPDRFSAQQFSDYHSELNMSSLELGDSALYFCASSFQPQHFGDGTRLSIL.

V is TRBV29-1 and J is TRBJ1-5; TRBD1 is a possible D gene (5 bases). The CDR3 consists of 13 residues. V lost 6 bases and J lost 2, with 11 bases in between. In germline, CDR1 is SQVTM, CDR2 ANQGSEA. The DNA for the CDR3 is TGCAGCGTCGCATCCAGGGGCAATCAGCCCCAGCATTTT. Translated, it gives CSVASRGNQPQHF.

V usage is TRBV28 and J usage is TRBJ1-5, with 7 bases aligning to TRBD1. The germline gives CDR1 MDHEN, CDR2 SYDVKM. The CDR3 is 15 amino acids. Unmatched junction bases numbered 5, after V lost 6 bases and J lost 0 bases. The CDR3 region is CASSRDSPSNQPQHF. The DNA for the CDR3 is TGTGCCAGCAGCCGGGACAGTCCTAGCAATCAGCCCCAGCATTTT. The complete variable domain, with remaining parts taken from reference TRBV28 and TRBJ1-5, reads DVKVTQSSRYLVKRTGEKVFLECVQDMDHENMFWYRQDPGLGLRLIYFSYDVKMKEKGDIPEGYSVSREKKERFSLILESASTNQTSMYLCASSRDSPSNQPQHFGDGTRLSIL.

V usage is TRBV4-2 and J usage is TRBJ1-2; D call uncertain. Trimming stripped 0 bases from V and 5 bases from J, with 7 bases between. Per the germline V gene, CDR1 is LGHNA and CDR2 is YNFKEQ. CDR3 size: 13 residues. CDR3 sequence reads: CASSQDQGYGYTF. As DNA, the CDR3 is TGTGCCAGCAGCCAAGATCAAGGGTATGGCTACACCTTC.

This chain uses TRBV12-3 or TRBV12-4 with TRBJ1-5; a possible D gene is TRBD1 (6 bases). The CDR3 sequence is 13 residues long. V was cut by 0 bases and J by 11 bases, with 11 bases left in between. CDR3 nucleotide sequence: TGTGCCAGCAGTTTAGCCGGGGGGCCAACCCAGCATTTT. As protein: CASSLAGGPTQHF.

In this sample, this clonotype turned up once. V usage is TRBV5-1 and J usage is TRBJ2-1, with TRBD1 matching 10 bases. The CDR3 spans 12 residues. With 3 bases clipped from V and 12 bases from J, the junction kept 3 bases outside the gene matches. Germline V CDR1 and CDR2: SGHRS, YFSETQ. The CDR3 is CASSSRTGGQFF. In DNA form, the CDR3 reads TGCGCCAGCAGCTCTAGGACAGGGGGGCAGTTCTTC.

This rearrangement joins TRBV2 to TRBJ2-7, with TRBD2 as a possible D gene (5 bases). The CDR3 loop spans 14 amino acids. The germline CDR1 and CDR2 sequences are SNHLY and FYNNEI. V lost 2 bases to trimming and J lost 0 bases, with 8 bases between them. This chain's CDR3 is CASSEIANSYEQYF. The CDR3 DNA reads as TGTGCCAGCAGTGAAATAGCGAACTCCTACGAGCAGTACTTC.

The chain is built from TRBV4-3 and TRBJ1-3; D gene unclear. There are 16 residues in the CDR3. Deletions cut 0 bases from V and 0 bases from J, with 9 bases between. From germline, CDR1 is LGHNA and CDR2 YSLEER. Here the CDR3 reads CASSQEPQTSGNTIYF. The DNA of the CDR3 is TGCGCCAGCAGCCAAGAACCACAGACCTCTGGAAACACCATATATTTT.

Worth noting for this clonotype: The junction differs from germline at one of its ends, possibly a read error. CDR3 sequence (DNA): TGTGCCAGCAGTTTAGACAGGGGAAACACTGAAGCTTTCTTT. This sequence encodes CASSLDRGNTEAFF. This rearrangement joins TRBV5-1 to TRBJ1-1, with 8 bases matching TRBD1. CDR3 length equals 14 residues. CDR1 is SGHRS, CDR2 YFSETQ, per germline.

This clonotype was detected a few times. The CDR3 DNA follows: TGCAGTGCTAGTATAGACAGGGGGGTGAGCACAGATACGCAGTATTTT. This gives the protein CSASIDRGVSTDTQYF. The chain links TRBV20-1 to TRBJ2-3; TRBD1 agrees at 9 bases. J gave up 0 bases and V 3 bases, and 7 bases lay outside the gene matches. The V gene's germline CDR1 is DFQATT and CDR2 SNEGSKA (reference sequence). The CDR3 runs to 16 residues.

This clonotype has a handful of counts. The J gene is TRBJ2-7, the V gene TRBV12-3 or TRBV12-4, with TRBD1 matching over 9 bases. The CDR3 has 14 residues. Unmatched junction bases numbered 5, after V lost 3 bases and J lost 5 bases. The CDR3 protein is CASSFTGGINEQYF. The CDR3 DNA reads as TGTGCCAGCAGTTTTACAGGGGGCATCAACGAGCAGTACTTC.

This chain joins TRBV12-3 or TRBV12-4 and TRBJ1-6; no clear D. V was trimmed by 7 bases and J by 10 bases, leaving 17 bases between them. The CDR3 runs to 14 residues. CDR3 residues: CASTLATLGSPLHF. The CDR3 nucleotides are TGTGCCAGCACCTTGGCAACATTGGGATCACCCCTCCACTTT.